This TCR beta chain originates from a study of T cell changes during pregnancy in multiple sclerosis. Produced via immunoSEQ multiplex PCR; TCRdb's table is partial and in-frame only. The sample has 35,000 to 40,000 clones, approximately 90% seen once; the top ten hold 6.5% to 8.5%. Germline CDR1 reads SGHAT; CDR2 reads FQDESV (reference sequence). Unmatched junction bases numbered 7, after V lost 3 bases and J lost 4 bases. This CDR3 spans 15 amino acids. The source was CD8+ T cells from peripheral blood mononuclear cells, collected in the third trimester of pregnancy. The chain uses TRBV11-1 and TRBJ1-2, with TRBD1 identical over 8 bases. The receptor's source is a female donor with multiple sclerosis, enrolled in a pregnancy study. The CDR3 region is CASSFSGQAIYGYTF. CDR3 DNA: TGTGCCAGCAGCTTCTCGGGACAGGCGATCTATGGCTACACCTTC.